This T cell receptor (beta chain) appears in the sequencing data of a study of T cells in Graves' hyperthyroidism and ophthalmopathy. Amplified TCR beta CDR3 regions came from RNA transcripts. HTBI primers drove first-round RT-PCR of the TCR CDR3. Via MiXCR, TCRdb re-called the multiplex PCR reads, giving one row per CDR3 protein. Of over 500,000 distinct CDR3 sequences listed, 15% to 20% were seen once; the top ten hold around 28%. Each person with ophthalmopathy scored at least 3 on the Clinical Activity Score, reached NOSPECS grade 4 or higher, and had been ill under 3 months. On the basis of clinical symptoms, serum thyroxine and TRAb, thyroid ultrasound and orbital computed tomography, diagnoses were made. Fresh 10 ml peripheral blood yielded PBMCs. The CDR3 totals 15 residues. CDR1 and CDR2 from the germline V gene are SGHRS and YFSETQ. J gave up 3 bases and V 0 bases, and 6 bases lay outside the gene matches.

This clonotype was seen a handful of times. The V call is TRBV5-1, the J call TRBJ2-7; TRBD2 matches at 7 bases. The source material was blood. This TCR was sampled from a woman aged 25 to 39 with Graves' ophthalmopathy. The CDR3 coding sequence is TGCGCCAGCAGCTTGGGACTAGCCCGAGACTACGAGCAGTACTTC. Translation: CASSLGLARDYEQYF.